The next 17 T cell receptor beta chains were all read from a single sample in a study of post-analysis software for immune sequencing data. Overall study findings and caveats: When patients were compared with controls, a handful of TRBV segments were more frequent, TRBV5-6, TRBV5-1 and TRBV20-1 among them.

These receptors are not linked to any known antigen. Libraries were made from TCR beta cDNA, and they carried unique molecular identifiers. TCRdb reprocessed the PCR reads with MiXCR, giving one entry per CDR3 protein. Found here are 820,000 or so distinct CDR3 sequences, 53% of them singletons; the top ten hold approximately 4.4%. The sequenced sample consisted of blood. These receptor sequences come from a girl between 10 and 17 years old with multiple sclerosis.

The table lists this clonotype with a few counts. The chain carries TRBV29-1 and TRBJ2-7; tentatively, D is TRBD1 (5 bases). V lost 1 base to trimming and J lost 3 bases, with 7 bases between them. The CDR3 extends over 12 amino acids. The V gene's germline CDR1 is SQVTM and CDR2 ANQGSEA. The CDR3 DNA follows: TGCAGCGTTGAAGGACAGAACTACGAGCAGTACTTC. Amino acid sequence: CSVEGQNYEQYF.

This clonotype was detected only a few times. This chain links TRBV12-3 or TRBV12-4 with TRBJ1-6; D not resolved. Trimming removed 4 bases from V and 7 bases from J, with 8 bases in between. This CDR3 region has 13 residues. CDR3 amino acids: CASSSTQNSPLHF. The CDR3 region has the DNA TGTGCCAGCAGTTCGACACAAAATTCACCCCTCCACTTT.

The V call is TRBV5-1, the J call TRBJ2-1; TRBD2 matches 7 bases. Germline lookup yields CDR1 SGHRS and CDR2 YFSETQ. The J segment lost 4 bases and the V segment lost 4 bases, leaving 8 bases of the junction unmatched. This CDR3 contains 15 residues. CDR3: CASSPGTTLYNEQFF. The CDR3 DNA follows: TGCGCCAGCAGCCCCGGGACTACCTTATACAATGAGCAGTTCTTC.

This clonotype has just a few counts. The chain joins TRBV4-2 to TRBJ2-5, with TRBD2 identical over 12 bases. Per the germline V gene, CDR1 is LGHNA and CDR2 is YNFKEQ. V dropped 5 bases and J dropped 5; count of bases not matched to a gene: 9. The CDR3 covers 16 residues. The CDR3 region is CASSNRLAGVAETQYF. In DNA, the CDR3 is TGTGCCAGCAGCAACCGACTAGCGGGAGTAGCGGAGACCCAGTACTTC.

The chain employs TRBV12-5 and TRBJ1-2; D possibly corresponds to TRBD1 (6 bases). In germline, CDR1 is LGHNT, CDR2 FRNRAP. The germline V and J ends were trimmed by 7 bases and 4 bases, with 16 bases remaining between them. CDR3 size: 14 residues. DNA of the CDR3: TGTGCTAGTGCCACAGGGTTGTTTCCCTATGGCTACACCTTC. This encodes CASATGLFPYGYTF.

A word on this clonotype: An end of the junction does not agree with germline; a read error may underlie this. The chain is built from TRBV29-1 and TRBJ1-4; 7 bases align to TRBD1. The germline V gene encodes CDR1 SQVTM and CDR2 ANQGSEA. The CDR3 sequence is 15 residues long. CDR3 nucleotide sequence: TGCAGTGTTGAAGCCCCCGGGACAGCTGAGGAAAAACTGTTTTTT. It codes for CSVEAPGTAEEKLFF.

This clonotype was picked up a small number of times. One end of the junction fails to match germline, which may point to a read error. This chain joins TRBV29-1 and TRBJ2-4; the D gene is possibly TRBD2 (5 bases). Germline V gene lookup returns CDR1 SQVTM and CDR2 ANQGSEA. This CDR3 has 14 residues. The CDR3 is CSVEGSGAKNIQYF. DNA for the CDR3: TGCAGCGTGGAAGGGTCGGGGGCCAAAAACATTCAGTACTTC.

The gene calls are TRBV2 and TRBJ2-7; tentative D call: TRBD1 (6 bases). The germline V gene has CDR1 SNHLY and CDR2 FYNNEI. Deletions cut 2 bases from V and 0 bases from J, with 11 bases between. There are 15 residues in the CDR3. DNA for the CDR3: TGTGCCAGCAGTGAACAGGGGCAAGGCTCCTACGAGCAGTACTTC. This translates into CASSEQGQGSYEQYF.

The rearrangement links TRBV5-8 to TRBJ1-1; no reliable D call. The ends were cut back, 5 bases at V and 0 bases at J, with 11 bases in the middle. This CDR3 spans 14 amino acids. Germline CDR1 is SGHTS and CDR2 is YDEGEE. This chain's CDR3 is CASSQTNMNTEAFF. The CDR3, as DNA: TGTGCCAGCAGTCAGACAAATATGAACACTGAAGCTTTCTTT.

V and J are TRBV20-1 and TRBJ2-6; TRBD1 or TRBD2 may be the D gene (6 bases each). The CDR3 consists of 20 residues. V lost 6 bases and J 1 base, leaving 28 bases between the germline ends. CDR1 is DFQATT, CDR2 SNEGSKA, per germline (reference sequence). The CDR3 DNA is TGCAGTGCCCCGGGGGCGGTACAATCAGATACGTTGTCTGGGGCCAACGTCCTGACTTTC. It specifies CSAPGAVQSDTLSGANVLTF.

This clonotype was counted a few times. The J gene is TRBJ2-1, the V gene TRBV10-3; weak D call: TRBD2 (6 bases). The DNA end is a closer match to TRBJ2-7, so the J assignment may be wrong. The CDR3 consists of 16 residues. Germline V gives CDR1 ENHRY, CDR2 SYGVKD. CDR3 in DNA: TGTGCCATCAGTCCGGGCCGTAGCGGAGCGGACAATGAGCAGTACTTC. Translated, it gives CAISPGRSGADNEQYF.

V gene TRBV6-1 combines with J gene TRBJ2-5, with TRBD1 as a possible D gene (6 bases). The end of the DNA fits TRBJ2-7 better, so the J call may be wrong. Germline V lookup: CDR1 MNHNS, CDR2 SASEGT. This CDR3 region has 15 residues. The CDR3 nucleotides read TGTGCCAGCAGTGAATCCCGGTTGGGGGCCCTCGAGCAGTACTTC. Translation gives CASSESRLGALEQYF.

This clonotype showed up just once. The chain is built from TRBV3-1 and TRBJ2-5; perhaps D is TRBD1 or TRBD2 (7 bases each). Matching the DNA end better, TRBJ2-7 makes the J call doubtful. CDR3 length: 15 amino acids. Germline V gives CDR1 LGHDT, CDR2 YNNKEL (reference sequence). The CDR3 sequence is CASSQGFRGGYEQYF. The CDR3 DNA reads as TGTGCCAGCAGCCAAGGTTTCAGGGGGGGATACGAGCAGTACTTC.

This clonotype was observed a handful of times. The rearrangement uses TRBV6-1 and TRBJ2-4; D uncertain. Judging by the DNA end, TRBJ2-7 fits better; the J call may be wrong. This CDR3 spans 10 amino acids. The germline V gene has CDR1 MNHNS and CDR2 SASEGT. CDR3 nucleotides: TGTGCCAGCACAGATTACGAGCAGTACTTC. Protein product: CASTDYEQYF.

The rearrangement uses TRBV12-3 or TRBV12-4 and TRBJ2-7; D is perhaps TRBD1 (5 bases). V was trimmed by 3 bases and J by 4 bases, leaving 19 bases between them. CDR3 length: 16 amino acids. CDR3 DNA sequence: TGTGCCAGCAGTTTGCTTGGGGCCGGAGTTCGGTACGAGCAGTACTTC. Residues: CASSLLGAGVRYEQYF.

The V and J genes are TRBV20-1 and TRBJ1-1; weak D call: TRBD1 (5 bases). The CDR3 runs 14 residues. V lost 0 bases and J 0 bases, leaving 8 bases between the germline ends. The germline V gene has CDR1 DFQATT and CDR2 SNEGSKA (reference sequence). The CDR3 region has the DNA TGCAGTGCTAGAGAGACAGCCCTGAACACTGAAGCTTTCTTT. Its protein product is CSARETALNTEAFF.

A few counts support this clonotype. This sequence joins TRBV7-8 and TRBJ2-4; possible D gene TRBD1, 5 bases. The end of the DNA is better explained by TRBJ2-7, so the J call may be wrong. Germline V gene lookup returns CDR1 SGHVS and CDR2 FQNEAQ. The CDR3 totals 15 residues. The CDR3 nucleotides are TGTGCCAGCAGCGCGCGACAGACTCCGCGTTACGAGCAGTACTTC. Protein product: CASSARQTPRYEQYF.